Described below is a single T cell receptor (beta chain) sequence and its context. TCRdb's table, derived via immunoSEQ multiplex PCR, lists solely in-frame clones and lacks some. The data contain 90,000 to 120,000 clones, less than 95% of them seen just once; the ten biggest clones take up more than 0.65%. This record comes from a study of T cell changes during pregnancy in multiple sclerosis. Deletions cut 6 bases from V and 4 bases from J, with 21 bases between. Looked up from germline, CDR1 is MNHEY and CDR2 is SMNVEV (reference sequence). The CDR3 spans 16 residues. This receptor was obtained from a female donor in good health, enrolled as a control in a pregnancy study. The chain carries TRBV27 and TRBJ1-1; D is possibly TRBD1 (6 bases). The sequenced sample was peripheral blood, obtained in the third trimester of pregnancy. The CDR3 loop is CASSIGPYRETTEAFF. In DNA form, the CDR3 reads TGTGCCAGCAGCATAGGACCGTACAGGGAAACCACTGAAGCTTTCTTT.